One sample yielded the 24 T cell receptor beta chains listed below, sequenced in a study of graft-versus-host responses after intestinal transplantation (dated by TCRdb to the early 2020s). The library was generated by the immunoSEQ multiplex PCR assay. Here the immuneACCESS table is served through TCRdb, limited to in-frame sequences with V and J called. Missing clones are a known gap in these copies; in checked studies unresolved V genes cover under half, and the rest lacks a known reason. Recorded for this sample are around 20,000 clones; approximately 80% of them occurred a single time. Less than 2% of the sample is in the top ten clones. The material sequenced was PBMCs, taken 14 days after transplant. Receptors were obtained from a human patient who received an intestinal transplant, so some T cells may come from the graft donor.

CDR3 sequence reads: CASRVGRKNTEAFF. The CDR3 coding sequence is TGTGCCAGTAGGGTGGGGCGGAAAAACACTGAAGCTTTCTTT. This rearrangement joins TRBV19 to TRBJ1-1; the D gene is possibly TRBD1 (5 bases). Germline CDR1 is LNHDA and CDR2 is SQIVND (reference sequence). The CDR3 covers 14 residues. V was trimmed by 6 bases and J by 2 bases, leaving 13 bases between them.

The V call is TRBV5-6, the J call TRBJ2-5, with a possible D match to TRBD2 (5 bases). CDR1 is SGHDT and CDR2 is YYEEEE in the germline V gene. This CDR3 has 17 residues. V lost 4 bases and J 5 bases, leaving 24 bases between the germline ends. CDR3 protein: CASSPEGRGPSVETQYF. CDR3 sequence (DNA): TGTGCCAGCAGCCCTGAGGGTAGAGGTCCCTCGGTGGAGACCCAGTACTTC.

The V call is TRBV4-1, the J call TRBJ2-7, with 7 bases that match TRBD1. With 3 bases clipped from V and 5 bases from J, the junction kept 13 bases outside the gene matches. This CDR3 spans 16 amino acids. Germline V CDR1 and CDR2: MGHRA, YSYEKL. The DNA of the CDR3 is TGCGCCAGCAGCCAGGAAGGGACAGCCTATACGGACGAGCAGTACTTC. Encoded protein: CASSQEGTAYTDEQYF.

The rearrangement links TRBV7-9 to TRBJ2-4; possible D gene TRBD1, 5 bases. V was cut by 5 bases and J by 3 bases, with 14 bases left in between. The CDR3 loop spans 15 amino acids. Germline CDR1 is SEHNR and CDR2 is FQNEAQ (reference sequence). The CDR3 DNA follows: TGTGCCAGCAGCCAAGACGGACACGGCAAAAACATTCAGTACTTC. Amino acid sequence: CASSQDGHGKNIQYF.

The chain uses TRBV4-1 and TRBJ2-7, with 8 bases matching TRBD2. The V segment lost 0 bases and the J segment 2 bases; nucleotides outside the gene matches: 3. The CDR3 is 15 residues long. Germline assignment: CDR1 MGHRA and CDR2 YSYEKL. CDR3 bases: TGCGCCAGCAGCCAAGAACTAGCGGTTACCTACGAGCAGTACTTC. It yields the protein CASSQELAVTYEQYF.

This clone was recorded a few times. The chain recombines TRBV7-9 with TRBJ2-7; D may match TRBD1 or TRBD2 (5 bases each). This CDR3 region has 16 residues. V was shortened by 5 bases and J by 6 bases, with 23 bases between the two germline ends. Per germline, CDR1 SEHNR and CDR2 FQNEAQ (reference sequence). The CDR3 protein is CASSQGAYGRAGEQYF. CDR3 nucleotide sequence: TGTGCCAGCAGCCAGGGAGCTTATGGACGGGCGGGCGAGCAGTACTTC.

The chain combines TRBV7-3 with TRBJ2-6; the D is unclear. Germline lookup yields CDR1 SGHTA and CDR2 FQGTGA. This CDR3 has 16 amino acids. Trimming took off 1 base at V and 2 bases at J, with 9 bases between the two ends. CDR3 loop: CASSLIEKAGANVLTF. The DNA of the CDR3 is TGTGCCAGCAGCTTAATCGAGAAGGCTGGGGCCAACGTCCTGACTTTC.

In its sample, this clone was seen once. The chain joins TRBV19 to TRBJ2-4; TRBD1 or TRBD2 may be the D gene (5 bases each). The CDR3 runs to 14 residues. Per germline, CDR1 LNHDA and CDR2 SQIVND (reference sequence). Trimming took 4 bases from V and 7 from J, leaving 14 bases between them. The CDR3 sequence: CASSTGTLGNIQYF. As DNA, the CDR3 is TGTGCCAGTAGTACGGGGACCTTAGGGAACATTCAGTACTTC.

This clone was found once. The V and J genes are TRBV30 and TRBJ2-7, with TRBD1 matching 10 bases. Trimming cost V 1 base and J 3 bases; bases outside gene matches: 3. From germline, CDR1 is GTSNPN and CDR2 SVGIG (reference sequence). The CDR3 extends over 14 amino acids. Here the CDR3 reads CAWSERTGGYEQYF. In DNA form, the CDR3 reads TGTGCCTGGAGTGAGAGGACAGGGGGCTACGAGCAGTACTTC.

The V gene is TRBV10-3, the J gene TRBJ1-6, with a possible D match to TRBD1 (5 bases). The CDR3 is 14 residues long. V dropped 2 bases and J dropped 10 bases, with 12 bases sitting between them. Germline V gene lookup returns CDR1 ENHRY and CDR2 SYGVKD. The CDR3 DNA follows: TGTGCCATCAGTGAGGAGGGGTTGGGCTCACCCCTCCACTTT. Its translation is CAISEEGLGSPLHF.

This clone is a singleton in its sample. The rearrangement uses TRBV10-3 and TRBJ1-5, with D perhaps matching TRBD1 (5 bases). CDR1 ENHRY and CDR2 SYGVKD come from the germline V gene. The CDR3 consists of 12 residues. V was pared by 8 bases and J by 5 bases, with 10 bases between. The CDR3 region is CAIGAGHQPQHF. The CDR3 nucleotides read TGTGCCATCGGGGCAGGACATCAGCCCCAGCATTTT.

This clone has just a few counts. The chain joins TRBV7-3 to TRBJ2-1, with 10 bases identical to TRBD2. CDR1 is SGHTA, CDR2 FQGTGA, per germline. CDR3 length equals 16 residues. V lost 5 bases, J lost 5 bases, and 9 bases stayed unmatched. Here the CDR3 reads CASSPVAGGGDNEQFF. The CDR3 region has the DNA TGTGCCAGCAGCCCTGTAGCGGGGGGAGGTGACAATGAGCAGTTCTTC.

The V call is TRBV4-1, the J call TRBJ2-3, with 9 bases identical to TRBD2. This CDR3 region has 16 residues. Germline CDR1 and CDR2: MGHRA and YSYEKL. V lost 2 bases, J lost 0 bases, and 3 bases stayed unmatched. CDR3 amino acids: CASSQLAGTSTDTQYF. CDR3 sequence (DNA): TGCGCCAGCAGCCAACTAGCGGGGACTAGCACAGATACGCAGTATTTT.

This chain links TRBV7-9 with TRBJ2-6, with D perhaps matching TRBD1 (6 bases). Germline V gene lookup returns CDR1 SEHNR and CDR2 FQNEAQ (reference sequence). V was trimmed by 2 bases and J by 1 base, leaving 6 bases between them. The CDR3 spans 15 residues. The CDR3 protein is CASSLTGSGANVLTF. The CDR3 region has the DNA TGTGCCAGCAGCTTAACAGGGTCTGGGGCCAACGTCCTGACTTTC.

The gene calls are TRBV14 and TRBJ2-7; a weak D match, TRBD1 (5 bases). Germline CDR1 reads SGHDN; CDR2 reads FVKESK. V lost 0 bases, J lost 3 bases, and 12 bases lay in between. The CDR3 loop spans 15 amino acids. Here the CDR3 reads CASSQDHDRYYEQYF. CDR3 in DNA: TGTGCCAGCAGCCAAGACCACGACAGATACTACGAGCAGTACTTC.

This clone has a handful of counts. V gene TRBV27 combines with J gene TRBJ2-1; D gene uncertain. This CDR3 comprises 14 residues. V lost 0 bases and J lost 5, with 8 bases in between. Germline assignment: CDR1 MNHEY and CDR2 SMNVEV (reference sequence). As DNA, the CDR3 is TGTGCCAGCAGTTTATCAGGGCAGCACAATGAGCAGTTCTTC. Translating gives CASSLSGQHNEQFF.

J is TRBJ2-7 and V is TRBV4-1; D uncertain. The CDR3 loop spans 15 amino acids. V was trimmed by 5 bases and J by 5 bases, leaving 19 bases between them. Germline CDR1 and CDR2: MGHRA and YSYEKL. CDR3 sequence (DNA): TGCGCCAGCAGCGAACCAGGCAGGAGCGTCCACGAGCAGTACTTC. It specifies CASSEPGRSVHEQYF.

The chain uses TRBV13 and TRBJ2-1; D might be TRBD2 (5 bases). The germline V and J ends were trimmed by 1 base and 3 bases, with 10 bases remaining between them. This CDR3 is built from 15 residues. Germline CDR1 reads PRHDT; CDR2 reads FYEKMQ (reference sequence). The CDR3 DNA is TGTGCCAGCAGCTTAGTTAGTGGGAGCTACAATGAGCAGTTCTTC. It translates to CASSLVSGSYNEQFF.

The chain employs TRBV30 and TRBJ2-3, with 13 bases lining up with TRBD2. V shed 8 bases, J shed 2 bases, and the junction held 10 bases outside the gene matches. Germline V gene data show CDR1 as GTSNPN and CDR2 as SVGIG (reference sequence). The CDR3 spans 16 residues. CDR3 region: CARGLAGVWTTDTQYF. CDR3 coding DNA: TGTGCCCGCGGACTAGCGGGAGTTTGGACCACAGATACGCAGTATTTT.

The genes are TRBV5-6 and TRBJ2-5, with no clear D. V was clipped by 2 bases and J by 5 bases, with 7 bases between them. CDR3 length: 12 amino acids. Germline CDR1 and CDR2: SGHDT and YYEEEE. CDR3: CASSFLVETQYF. The CDR3 coding sequence is TGTGCCAGCAGCTTCCTAGTGGAGACCCAGTACTTC.

The chain joins TRBV4-1 to TRBJ2-2; D assignment may be TRBD1 or TRBD2 (5 bases each). The CDR3 is 15 amino acids. CDR1 is MGHRA and CDR2 is YSYEKL in the germline V gene. V lost 0 bases, J lost 0 bases, and 5 bases lay in between. The CDR3 spells CASSQEGANTGELFF. The CDR3 bases are TGCGCCAGCAGCCAAGAGGGGGCGAACACCGGGGAGCTGTTTTTT.

V and J are TRBV6-4 and TRBJ1-2; D gene ambiguous. Germline V lookup: CDR1 MRHNA, CDR2 SNTAGT. V lost 2 bases and J lost 5, with 18 bases in between. This CDR3 comprises 16 residues. This chain's CDR3 is CASSDLPGQSLYGYTF. As DNA, the CDR3 is TGTGCCAGCAGTGACCTCCCAGGCCAGTCCCTGTATGGCTACACCTTC.

This clone was observed once. The chain is built from TRBV13 and TRBJ2-2, with TRBD1 matching 7 bases. The V segment lost 4 bases and the J segment 4 bases; nucleotides outside the gene matches: 3. The CDR3 length is 14 residues. Per the germline V gene, CDR1 is PRHDT and CDR2 is FYEKMQ (reference sequence). As DNA, the CDR3 is TGTGCCAGCAGCTACAGGGGTTTCACCGGGGAGCTGTTTTTT. Translation: CASSYRGFTGELFF.

The chain couples TRBV9 to TRBJ2-7, with D perhaps matching TRBD2 (6 bases). Germline lookup yields CDR1 SGDLS and CDR2 YYNGEE. There are 14 residues in the CDR3. The V end was cut by 4 bases, the J end by 0 bases, with 11 bases between. The CDR3, as DNA: TGTGCCAGCAGCCCTCGGGACTCCTCCTACGAGCAGTACTTC. Amino acids: CASSPRDSSYEQYF.